The rows below give T cell receptor beta chains drawn from one sample of a study of shared T cell receptors in the human thymus. Clones were sequenced by immunoSEQ multiplex PCR, and TCRdb holds only the in-frame ones, with some missing. The table includes hundreds of thousands of clones, more than 75% detected once. A further study also used this sample, focusing on human thymus T cells.

Sequencing was done on a sample of thymocytes. The receptors were gathered from a boy under three years old with a congenital heart defect. Each CDR3 is given with its conserved first and last residue. Fields, in order: clone size, V gene, J gene, CDR3 protein. Rows may omit the clone size; those that give it use once, few, many or a size class.

.	TRBV21-1	TRBJ2-2	CASSIAGESGELFF
once	TRBV29-1	TRBJ1-2	CSVAQPATGNYGYTF
.	TRBV27	TRBJ2-6	CASSITGTGKAGANVLTF
once	TRBV27	TRBJ2-1	CASRSSASTVGSYEQFF
.	TRBV28	TRBJ2-5	CASTQLTGVETQYF
.	TRBV27	TRBJ2-1	CASSLRQGPDNEQFF
.	TRBV4-3	TRBJ2-7	CASSQGNSSGTKNEQYF
.	TRBV11-2	TRBJ2-3	CASSLAGTDTQYF
.	TRBV29-1	TRBJ2-1	CSVDRWEKKYNEQFF
.	TRBV18	TRBJ2-1	CASSQTGTGAPDHNEQFF
.	TRBV4-3	TRBJ1-1	CASSQIGSAEAFF
once	TRBV2	TRBJ1-1	CASSAGTVNTEAFF
.	TRBV30	TRBJ1-6	CAWSPPDRNLYNSPLHF
once	TRBV30	TRBJ1-1	CAWETGQSGNTEAFF
.	TRBV29-1	TRBJ2-3	CSVDGGTDTQYF
.	TRBV11-2	TRBJ2-1	CASSLTASGETGSYNEQFF
.	TRBV19	TRBJ2-7	CASSLGTSGSYEQYF
.	TRBV4-1	TRBJ1-4	CASSQERDHGEKLFF
.	TRBV5-4	TRBJ2-1	CASSLTQGNNEQFF
.	TRBV11-1	TRBJ2-5	CASRSRGETQYF
.	TRBV7-6	TRBJ2-1	CASSLAGLAGGNEQFF
.	TRBV7-2	TRBJ2-7	CASRKTGSREGCAEQYF
.	TRBV27	TRBJ2-4	CASRLSSGAVAKNIQYF
.	TRBV28	TRBJ2-7	CASSLWRTSGNTPYEQYF
.	TRBV9	TRBJ2-3	CASSVAGGLTDTQYF
.	TRBV15	TRBJ1-2	CATSNSSQGPNYGYTF
.	TRBV28	TRBJ1-6	CASRDSVDSYNSPLHF
.	TRBV30	TRBJ1-5	CAWNIDSNQPQHF
.	TRBV9	TRBJ2-2	CASSVQVRQGDTGELFF
.	TRBV29-1	TRBJ2-3	CSVDASSGGFGRADTQYF
.	TRBV2	TRBJ2-1	CASRAGTSGRVSYNEQFF
.	TRBV6-5	TRBJ2-7	CASQGAGPSYEQYF
.	TRBV19	TRBJ1-1	CASSVQNTEAFF
.	TRBV4-3	TRBJ2-5	CASSIKRVRGETQYF
.	TRBV18	TRBJ2-3	CASFDRHLTDTQYF
few	TRBV4-1	TRBJ1-4	CASSQGPVWEKLFF
.	TRBV29-1	TRBJ2-3	CSVDLAGGLVGTDTQYF
.	TRBV10-2	TRBJ2-7	CASSLGTSGSYEQYF
.	TRBV4-3	TRBJ2-2	CASSQGLEANTGELFF
.	TRBV6-5	TRBJ2-3	CASSYCGRSSDTQYF
.	TRBV10-1	TRBJ1-1	CASRRGEAFF
once	TRBV14	TRBJ2-2	CASSYGPYTGELFF
.	TRBV4-3	TRBJ2-3	CASSQEGGSSPDTQYF
once	TRBV30	TRBJ1-2	CAWSPTGSYGYTF
.	TRBV7-6	TRBJ2-7	CASSPRTSGDVYEQYF
once	TRBV4-3	TRBJ2-7	CASSQVSGSGLADPYEQYF
.	TRBV29-1	TRBJ2-7	CSVDVGGSKHEQYF
.	TRBV7-9	TRBJ1-4	CASSLPWGRDRGEKLFF
.	TRBV5-4	TRBJ2-7	CASSSAGNYEQYF
.	TRBV6-4	TRBJ2-7	CASSEVWTSLSYEQYF
few	TRBV19	TRBJ1-1	CASSMRDRGTEAFF
once	TRBV7-2	TRBJ1-1	CASSDGTVIMNTEAFF